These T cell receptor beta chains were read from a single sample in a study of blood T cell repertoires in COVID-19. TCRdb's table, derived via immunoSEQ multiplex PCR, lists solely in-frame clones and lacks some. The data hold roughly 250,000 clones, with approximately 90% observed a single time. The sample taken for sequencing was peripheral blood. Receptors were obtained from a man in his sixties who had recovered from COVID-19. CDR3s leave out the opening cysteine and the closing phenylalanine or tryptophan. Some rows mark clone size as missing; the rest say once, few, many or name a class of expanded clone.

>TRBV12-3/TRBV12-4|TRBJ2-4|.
ASSPPRLNIQY
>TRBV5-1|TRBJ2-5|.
ASSLAGGKEETQY
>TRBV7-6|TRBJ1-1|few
ASSPTAGLDTEAF
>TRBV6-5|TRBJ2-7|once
ASRRSRGSYEQY
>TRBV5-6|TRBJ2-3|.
ASSERRRIGGFTDTQY
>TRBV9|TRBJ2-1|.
ASSPTDRTYNEQF
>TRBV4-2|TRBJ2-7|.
ASSHLGVGHTTYEQY
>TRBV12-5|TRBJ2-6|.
ASGLVSDGLIGANVLT
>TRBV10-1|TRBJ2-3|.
ASSELRLETDTQY
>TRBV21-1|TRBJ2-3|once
ATPDTQY